This T cell receptor (beta chain) was sequenced in a study of cytomegalovirus exposure and HLA in healthy donors. The CDR3 covers 15 residues. Unmatched junction bases numbered 11, after V lost 5 bases and J lost 7 bases. CDR1 KGHSH and CDR2 LQKENI come from the germline V gene. Data came from immunoSEQ multiplex PCR; TCRdb stores just in-frame clones and leaves some out. The table shows over 250,000 clones, with approximately 90% occurring only once. This clonotype originated in a woman in her twenties or thirties in good health and CMV-seropositive. The material sequenced was PBMCs. The chain recombines TRBV18 with TRBJ1-5; TRBD1 matches 7 bases. The CDR3 is CASSTKQGVGQPQHF. The CDR3 nucleotides read TGTGCCAGCTCAACCAAGCAGGGGGTGGGGCAGCCCCAGCATTTT. The full variable domain, completed using reference TRBV18 and TRBJ1-5, is NAGVMQNPRHLVRRRGQEARLRCSPMKGHSHVYWYRQLPEEGLKFMVYLQKENIIDESGMPKERFSAEFPKEGPSILRIQQVVRGDSAAYFCASSTKQGVGQPQHFGDGTRLSIL.